These T cell receptor beta chains were read from a single sample in a study of regulatory T cells in long-lasting Graves disease. TCRdb re-analysed the multiplex PCR reads in MiXCR, keeping a single row per CDR3 protein. Among roughly 350,000 distinct CDR3 sequences, over 15% were seen once, and the ten largest hold about 32%. The sample was also linked to a second study, of T cells in Graves' hyperthyroidism and ophthalmopathy.

The source was peripheral blood mononuclear cells (PBMCs), collected at new diagnosis, from a patient treated with antithyroid drugs. These receptors came from a man aged 35-49 years with Graves disease. Both conserved end residues are part of each CDR3. A D gene is named only where the DNA matches it firmly. For some rows the clone size is stated as once, few or many, or as a class when expanded; others skip it.

TRBJ2-7	TRBV20-1	NA	TRBD1	CSALGTGGHEQYF	TGCAGTGCCCTCGGGACAGGGGGCCACGAGCAGTACTTC
TRBJ2-1	TRBV20-1	many	TRBD1	CSAGTGNEQFF	TGCAGTGCTGGGACAGGGAATGAGCAGTTCTTC
TRBJ2-3	TRBV5-1	many	TRBD1	CASSSRTGVADTQYF	TGCGCCAGCTCCTCCCGGACAGGGGTCGCAGATACGCAGTATTTT
TRBJ1-1	TRBV25-1	NA	NA	CASSEWWGTEAFF	TGTGCCAGCAGTGAATGGTGGGGCACTGAAGCTTTCTTT
TRBJ1-4	TRBV18	many	TRBD1	CASSPWTGGEKLFF	TGTGCCAGCTCACCTTGGACAGGAGGCGAAAAACTGTTTTTT
TRBJ2-5	TRBV20-1	few	NA	CEGASGDQETQYF	TGCGAGGGGGCTAGCGGAGACCAAGAGACCCAGTACTTC
TRBJ2-2	TRBV20-1	many	NA	CSARASVANTGELFF	TGCAGTGCTAGAGCTTCGGTCGCGAACACCGGGGAGCTGTTTTTT
TRBJ2-2	TRBV5-1	many	TRBD2	CASGAGEVTGELFF	TGCGCCAGTGGAGCGGGGGAGGTCACCGGGGAGCTGTTTTTT
TRBJ1-6	TRBV2	few	NA	CASEGRVNSPLHF	TGTGCCAGCGAGGGCAGGGTCAATTCACCCCTCCACTTT
TRBJ1-2	TRBV15	NA	NA	CATSRDGLVTYGYTF	TGTGCCACCAGCAGAGATGGTCTTGTTACCTATGGCTACACCTTC